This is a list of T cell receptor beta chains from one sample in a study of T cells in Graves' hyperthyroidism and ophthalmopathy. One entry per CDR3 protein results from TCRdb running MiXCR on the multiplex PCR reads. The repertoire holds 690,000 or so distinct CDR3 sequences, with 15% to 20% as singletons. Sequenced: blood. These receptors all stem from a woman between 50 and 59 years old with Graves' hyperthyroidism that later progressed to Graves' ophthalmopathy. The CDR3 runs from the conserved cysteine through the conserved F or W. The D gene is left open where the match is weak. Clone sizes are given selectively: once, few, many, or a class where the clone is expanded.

cdr3_aa: CASSIVSQETQYF; v_call: TRBV19; d_call: NA; j_call: TRBJ2-5; cdr3_length: 13; clone_size: NA
cdr3_aa: CASSNTGAFQETQYF; v_call: TRBV13; d_call: NA; j_call: TRBJ2-5; cdr3_length: 15; clone_size: many
cdr3_aa: CSASMRAVFTEAFF; v_call: TRBV20-1; d_call: NA; j_call: TRBJ1-1; cdr3_length: 14; clone_size: few
cdr3_aa: CASTVRGAQGYTF; v_call: TRBV12-3/TRBV12-4; d_call: NA; j_call: TRBJ1-2; cdr3_length: 13; clone_size: few
cdr3_aa: CASSQLGTDQETQYF; v_call: TRBV5-1; d_call: TRBD1; j_call: TRBJ2-5; cdr3_length: 15; clone_size: few
cdr3_aa: CASSRDRVHNEQFF; v_call: TRBV11-2; d_call: TRBD1; j_call: TRBJ2-1; cdr3_length: 14; clone_size: few
cdr3_aa: CASSLVGGGGVGTEAFF; v_call: TRBV13; d_call: NA; j_call: TRBJ1-1; cdr3_length: 17; clone_size: once
cdr3_aa: CASSQDPVVGYTF; v_call: TRBV3-1; d_call: NA; j_call: TRBJ1-2; cdr3_length: 13; clone_size: many
cdr3_aa: CASSGGVGTDTQYF; v_call: TRBV10-1; d_call: NA; j_call: TRBJ2-3; cdr3_length: 14; clone_size: few
cdr3_aa: CASSSQGFEQYF; v_call: TRBV3-1; d_call: NA; j_call: TRBJ2-7; cdr3_length: 12; clone_size: many
cdr3_aa: CASSLTGADRGTGELFF; v_call: TRBV7-9; d_call: NA; j_call: TRBJ2-2; cdr3_length: 17; clone_size: few
cdr3_aa: CASSHFDRMNTEAFF; v_call: TRBV3-1; d_call: NA; j_call: TRBJ1-1; cdr3_length: 15; clone_size: many
cdr3_aa: CASGGLSTNYGYTF; v_call: TRBV12-3/TRBV12-4; d_call: NA; j_call: TRBJ1-2; cdr3_length: 14; clone_size: NA
cdr3_aa: CATSSDQTDIQETQYF; v_call: TRBV15; d_call: NA; j_call: TRBJ2-5; cdr3_length: 16; clone_size: few
cdr3_aa: CASSPPGGGQGQPQHF; v_call: TRBV18; d_call: NA; j_call: TRBJ1-5; cdr3_length: 16; clone_size: few
cdr3_aa: CASSLGKSYGYTF; v_call: TRBV7-2; d_call: NA; j_call: TRBJ1-2; cdr3_length: 13; clone_size: many
cdr3_aa: CASNETPPPDTQYF; v_call: TRBV2; d_call: NA; j_call: TRBJ2-3; cdr3_length: 14; clone_size: many
cdr3_aa: CSARIQNYGYTF; v_call: TRBV20-1; d_call: NA; j_call: TRBJ1-2; cdr3_length: 12; clone_size: NA
cdr3_aa: CASSFRLAEQQEAQYF; v_call: TRBV5-1; d_call: TRBD2; j_call: TRBJ2-5; cdr3_length: 16; clone_size: NA
cdr3_aa: CASSFRQGNNSPLHF; v_call: TRBV6-2/TRBV6-3; d_call: TRBD1; j_call: TRBJ1-6; cdr3_length: 15; clone_size: once
cdr3_aa: CASTTGTGSNTIYF; v_call: TRBV7-6; d_call: TRBD1; j_call: TRBJ1-3; cdr3_length: 14; clone_size: few
cdr3_aa: CASSSAPGYEQYF; v_call: TRBV27; d_call: NA; j_call: TRBJ2-7; cdr3_length: 13; clone_size: many
cdr3_aa: CASTTGMNTEAFF; v_call: TRBV2; d_call: NA; j_call: TRBJ1-1; cdr3_length: 13; clone_size: many
cdr3_aa: CASTVPGQTYEQYF; v_call: TRBV6-1; d_call: TRBD1; j_call: TRBJ2-7; cdr3_length: 14; clone_size: many
cdr3_aa: CASRSTDNYGYTF; v_call: TRBV12-3/TRBV12-4; d_call: NA; j_call: TRBJ1-2; cdr3_length: 13; clone_size: many
cdr3_aa: CASSLFRGANYDYTF; v_call: TRBV12-3/TRBV12-4; d_call: NA; j_call: TRBJ1-2; cdr3_length: 15; clone_size: NA
cdr3_aa: CSARSTTGNTEAFF; v_call: TRBV20-1; d_call: NA; j_call: TRBJ1-1; cdr3_length: 14; clone_size: few
cdr3_aa: CSARPTRVGELFF; v_call: TRBV20-1; d_call: NA; j_call: TRBJ2-2; cdr3_length: 13; clone_size: many
cdr3_aa: CATGTGDNEKLFF; v_call: TRBV15; d_call: TRBD1; j_call: TRBJ1-4; cdr3_length: 13; clone_size: NA